One and the same sample provided the 2 T cell receptor beta chains below, sequenced in a study of T cells in women clearing cervical HPV infection. The protocol was immunoSEQ multiplex PCR, while the TCRdb copy is restricted to in-frame clones and leaves out a portion. This sample's clone table lists 35,000 to 45,000 clones. Sequencing used blood buffy coat. These receptors originate from a woman between 18 and 75 years old with a cervical HPV16 infection that either progressed to CIN3+ or cleared (not recorded which).

The CDR3 bases that were read are TGCGCCAGCAGGGTGGGCCCCTCCTCTGGGGCCAACGTC. Amino acid sequence: CASRVGPSSGANV. From start to end, the CDR3 is CASRVGPSSGANVLTF. V and J are TRBV5-1 and TRBJ2-6; D remains ambiguous. The read terminates 3 residues before the CDR3 end, so the remaining end is supplied by the germline J gene. Between the trimmed V and J ends, which lost 5 bases and 0 bases, there was a span of 12 bases. The CDR3 runs 16 residues. Germline V CDR1 and CDR2: SGHRS, YFSETQ.

As regards this clone: Coverage ceases 3 residues before the CDR3 finishes, and the germline J gene fills in the end. This sample includes further DNA sequences coding for the same CDR3. The genes are TRBV7-8 and TRBJ1-3, with D tentatively TRBD1 (5 bases). The CDR3 runs 17 residues. CDR1 is SGHVS, CDR2 FQNEAQ, per germline. Between the trimmed V and J ends, which lost 4 bases and 0 bases, there was a span of 16 bases. The DNA read from the CDR3 is TGTGCCAGCAGCTCACAGGAGCTAAGCCCCTCTGGAAACACC. Translated: CASSSQELSPSGNT. The CDR3 reads in full as CASSSQELSPSGNTIYF.